One and the same sample provided the 8 T cell receptor beta chains below, sequenced in a study of T cell changes during pregnancy in multiple sclerosis (dated by TCRdb to the late 2010s). Library prep was done by the immunoSEQ multiplex PCR assay. TCRdb mirrors the immuneACCESS table, restricted to in-frame sequences. Some clones are absent from its copies; in checked studies, under half trace to an unresolved V gene, and the reason for the others is unknown. The sample contains 91,000 or so clones, 85% to 95% of them found a single time. The top ten constitute 2% to 2.5% of the sample. Sequencing was performed on peripheral blood, taken after pregnancy. The receptors stem from a female donor with multiple sclerosis, enrolled in a pregnancy study.

The chain combines TRBV10-2 with TRBJ1-4; D perhaps matches TRBD1 (6 bases). The CDR3 is 15 residues long. From germline, CDR1 is WSHSY and CDR2 SAAADI. V lost 6 bases and J 6 bases, leaving 17 bases between the germline ends. DNA of the CDR3: TGCGCCAGCAGCGGAACCGGGACACCAGATGAAAAACTGTTTTTT. It translates to CASSGTGTPDEKLFF.

This chain connects TRBV7-2 to TRBJ2-3; 12 nucleotides line up with TRBD2. The CDR3 has 15 amino acids. The V gene end was trimmed by 4 bases and the J gene end by 4 bases; junction bases not matched to a gene: 3. The germline V gene has CDR1 SGHTA and CDR2 FQGNSA. The CDR3 coding sequence is TGTGCCAGCAGCTCTAGCGGGGGGGTCGCAGATACGCAGTATTTT. The encoded protein is CASSSSGGVADTQYF.

This clone has just one count. This rearrangement joins TRBV13 to TRBJ2-5; weak D call: TRBD1 (5 bases). From germline, CDR1 is PRHDT and CDR2 FYEKMQ (reference sequence). V was shortened by 5 bases and J by 0 bases, with 7 bases between the two germline ends. The CDR3 is 13 amino acids. This CDR3 reads CASSLDNQETQYF. DNA for the CDR3: TGTGCCAGCAGCCTGGACAACCAAGAGACCCAGTACTTC.

The chain couples TRBV6-6 to TRBJ2-3, with D possibly TRBD2 on 5 matching bases. Germline CDR1 reads MNHNY; CDR2 reads SVGAGI (reference sequence). V lost 0 bases to trimming and J lost 10 bases, with 5 bases between them. There are 11 residues in the CDR3. In nucleotides, the CDR3 is TGTGCCAGCAGTTACTCGAGGGCGCAGTATTTT. It codes for CASSYSRAQYF.

In this sample, this clone turned up once. The chain joins TRBV30 to TRBJ2-7; D unresolved. CDR3 length: 12 amino acids. In germline, CDR1 is GTSNPN, CDR2 SVGIG (reference sequence). V shed 5 bases and J shed 1 base, with 9 bases lying between them. CDR3 in amino acids: CAWAAESYEQYF. For the CDR3, the DNA is TGTGCCTGGGCGGCCGAGTCCTACGAGCAGTACTTC.

The chain combines TRBV19 with TRBJ2-7; D might be TRBD1 (5 bases). Trimming shortened V by 2 bases and J by 2 bases, and 13 bases separated the two germline ends. CDR1 and CDR2 from the germline V gene are LNHDA and SQIVND (reference sequence). The CDR3 spans 15 residues. The CDR3 nucleotides are TGTGCCAGTAGTATAATAAGGGGCGCTACCTACGAGCAGTACTTC. This encodes CASSIIRGATYEQYF.

This clone appeared a single time. The chain joins TRBV2 to TRBJ1-1; D possibly corresponds to TRBD1 (6 bases). The CDR3 contains 14 residues. Germline V gene data show CDR1 as SNHLY and CDR2 as FYNNEI. Trimming took off 10 bases at V and 5 bases at J, with 20 bases between the two ends. The CDR3 is CANTWDNVITEAFF. Here the CDR3 DNA reads TGTGCCAATACGTGGGACAATGTTATTACTGAAGCTTTCTTT.

The chain joins TRBV7-2 to TRBJ2-5, with D possibly matching TRBD2 (5 bases). CDR3 length: 13 amino acids. Trimming left V 1 base short and J 6 bases short, with 9 bases between. CDR1 and CDR2 from the germline V gene are SGHTA and FQGNSA. This CDR3 is CASSLVPGKTQYF. The CDR3 DNA reads as TGTGCCAGCAGCTTAGTACCGGGAAAGACCCAGTACTTC.